Following are 18 T cell receptor beta chains from one sample sequenced in a study of blood T cells in healthy people across ages. PCR was performed a second time for about 7 to 11 cycles using a sample-barcoded 5' primer and a J-beta primer mix. TCRdb itself ran the 5' RACE reads through MiXCR, one entry per CDR3 protein. The table includes roughly 700,000 distinct CDR3 sequences, 20% to 30% detected once. These same records also appear under a second study, on T cells of mothers and their children.

Sequencing input: blood. The receptors shown here come from a boy younger than 18 in good health.

This clonotype turned up a few times. The CDR3 sequence is CASSWAGGTQETQYF. In nucleotides, the CDR3 is TGCGCCAGCAGCTGGGCGGGGGGCACCCAAGAGACCCAGTACTTC. The genes are TRBV5-1 and TRBJ2-5; 8 bases fit TRBD2. Germline V gene lookup returns CDR1 SGHRS and CDR2 YFSETQ. The V gene end was trimmed by 3 bases and the J gene end by 1 base; junction bases not matched to a gene: 5. This CDR3 is built from 15 residues.

The rearrangement joins TRBV7-8 to TRBJ1-1, with 7 bases lining up with TRBD1. The junction had 11 bases not matched to a gene; V was cut back by 7 bases and J by 3 bases. This CDR3 is built from 15 residues. Per germline, CDR1 SGHVS and CDR2 FQNEAQ. This CDR3 reads CASIPGGQQDTEAFF. The CDR3 nucleotides are TGTGCCAGCATCCCGGGGGGACAGCAGGACACTGAAGCTTTCTTT. Combining the CDR3 with reference TRBV7-8 and TRBJ1-1 gives the whole variable domain GAGVSQSPRYKVAKRGQDVALRCDPISGHVSLFWYQQALGQGPEFLTYFQNEAQLDKSGLPSDRFFAERPEGSVSTLKIQRTQQEDSAVYLCASIPGGQQDTEAFFGQGTRLTVV.

The V call is TRBV15, the J call TRBJ2-3, with 7 nucleotides matching TRBD1. With V trimmed by 0 bases and J by 3 bases, 9 bases remained unmatched. Germline-derived CDR1 and CDR2 are LNHNV and YYDKDF (reference sequence). This CDR3 region has 17 residues. Here the CDR3 reads CATSREVKGGMTDTQYF. CDR3 DNA sequence: TGTGCCACCAGCAGAGAGGTTAAAGGGGGCATGACAGATACGCAGTATTTT.

This chain uses TRBV27 with TRBJ2-1; tentative D call: TRBD1 (5 bases). There are 15 residues in the CDR3. Deletions cut 4 bases from V and 4 bases from J, with 14 bases between. CDR1 and CDR2 from the germline V gene are MNHEY and SMNVEV (reference sequence). DNA of the CDR3: TGTGCCAGCAGTTCGACAGCGAACTTTTACAATGAGCAGTTCTTC. It translates to CASSSTANFYNEQFF.

This clonotype was counted a few times. The chain links TRBV7-2 to TRBJ2-5, with D tentatively TRBD2 (5 bases). This CDR3 region has 17 residues. V lost 0 bases and J lost 1, with 15 bases in between. From germline, CDR1 is SGHTA and CDR2 FQGNSA. CDR3 residues: CASSLASGTLLQETQYF. CDR3 nucleotides: TGTGCCAGCAGCTTAGCGAGCGGTACACTCCTCCAAGAGACCCAGTACTTC.

Comments on this clonotype: A much larger clone is a single base away; this may be a read error. The chain is built from TRBV6-5 and TRBJ2-3; D gene unclear. This CDR3 region has 10 residues. The germline V gene has CDR1 MNHEY and CDR2 SVGAGI. In DNA form, the CDR3 reads TGTGCCAGCATAATAGATGCGCAGTATTTT. As protein: CASIIDAQYF.

The V gene is TRBV12-3 or TRBV12-4, the J gene TRBJ2-1; no firm D call. The V end was cut by 6 bases, the J end by 7 bases, with 10 bases between. This CDR3 is built from 12 residues. CDR3 in DNA: TGTGCCAGCAGCTCCCTGTCGAATGAGCAGTTCTTC. Protein: CASSSLSNEQFF.

In its sample, this clonotype was seen many times. The chain employs TRBV21-1 and TRBJ2-5; the table's D call TRBD1 went unverified against the DNA. TRBV21-1 is assigned pseudogene status. This CDR3 has 18 amino acids. CDR3 in DNA: TGTGCCAGCAGCAATTTGTGGGAGACCTCTGAGGGGGAAGAGACCCAGTACTTC. Its translation is CASSNLWETSEGEETQYF.

There are many counts of this clonotype. This chain connects TRBV29-1 to TRBJ2-5; D is perhaps TRBD1 (5 bases). The CDR3 is made up of 14 amino acids. In germline, CDR1 is SQVTM, CDR2 ANQGSEA. V was shortened by 4 bases and J by 5 bases, with 17 bases between the two germline ends. CDR3 loop: CSVGSGASGETQYF. The DNA of the CDR3 is TGCAGCGTTGGGTCTGGAGCCTCAGGGGAGACCCAGTACTTC.

CDR3 nucleotide sequence: TGTGCCAGCAGTTTTTTAACAGGTTACACAGATACGCAGTATTTT. As protein: CASSFLTGYTDTQYF. V gene TRBV28 combines with J gene TRBJ2-3; perhaps TRBD1 as D (5 bases). The CDR3 is made up of 15 amino acids. From germline, CDR1 is MDHEN and CDR2 SYDVKM. The V gene lost 3 bases and the J gene lost 2 bases, with 12 bases spanning the gap.

This chain joins TRBV2 and TRBJ2-7; tentative D call: TRBD1 (6 bases). The V gene lost 8 bases and the J gene lost 3 bases, with 11 bases spanning the gap. Per germline, CDR1 SNHLY and CDR2 FYNNEI. The CDR3 spans 12 residues. CDR3 in DNA: TGTGCCAGCGCTACAGGGCTCTACGAGCAGTACTTC. Amino acid sequence: CASATGLYEQYF.

CDR3 residues: CASSPYRNLRGSEQYF. The CDR3 nucleotides are TGTGCCAGCAGCCCGTACAGGAATCTCAGGGGCTCCGAGCAGTACTTC. The V and J genes are TRBV14 and TRBJ2-7; the D gene is possibly TRBD1 (6 bases). Germline CDR1 and CDR2: SGHDN and FVKESK. This CDR3 is 16 amino acids long. V lost 4 bases and J 6 bases, leaving 22 bases between the germline ends. Full variable domain (remainder filled in from reference TRBV14 and TRBJ2-7): EAGVTQFPSHSVIEKGQTVTLRCDPISGHDNLYWYRRVMGKEIKFLLHFVKESKQDESGMPNNRFLAERTGGTYSTLKVQPAELEDSGVYFCASSPYRNLRGSEQYFGPGTRLTVT.

The table lists this clonotype with a few counts. The chain uses TRBV20-1 and TRBJ2-4; D not certain. Trimming left V 6 bases short and J 1 base short, with 13 bases between. This CDR3 spans 14 amino acids. Germline CDR1 and CDR2: DFQATT and SNEGSKA (reference sequence). The CDR3 sequence is CSALSLGAKNIQYF. In DNA form, the CDR3 reads TGCAGTGCACTATCGCTAGGTGCCAAAAACATTCAGTACTTC.

This clonotype came up a few times. V is TRBV27 and J is TRBJ2-7; 9 positions agree with TRBD2. CDR3 length: 15 amino acids. J gave up 3 bases and V 4 bases, and 7 bases lay outside the gene matches. In germline, CDR1 is MNHEY, CDR2 SMNVEV (reference sequence). In DNA form, the CDR3 reads TGTGCCAGCAGTTCCATAGCGGGAGAATACTACGAGCAGTACTTC. Its protein product is CASSSIAGEYYEQYF.

This clonotype was counted a few times. The chain is built from TRBV20-1 and TRBJ1-1; TRBD1 is a possible D gene (5 bases). Trimming took off 1 base at V and 5 bases at J, with 14 bases between the two ends. The germline gives CDR1 DFQATT, CDR2 SNEGSKA (reference sequence). This CDR3 region has 14 residues. The CDR3 loop is CSARVGGRETEAFF. CDR3 DNA sequence: TGCAGTGCTAGAGTAGGTGGCAGGGAAACTGAAGCTTTCTTT.

The J gene is TRBJ2-5, the V gene TRBV2; 8 bases align to TRBD2. J was trimmed by 2 bases and V by 2 bases; bases with no gene match: 1. There are 14 residues in the CDR3. Germline CDR1 is SNHLY and CDR2 is FYNNEI. CDR3 residues: CASSELAGQETQYF. The DNA for the CDR3 is TGTGCCAGCAGTGAACTAGCGGGTCAAGAGACCCAGTACTTC.

The rearrangement uses TRBV5-1 and TRBJ1-3, with a tentative D call TRBD1 (5 bases). With 5 bases removed from V and 2 bases from J, the gap between germline ends came to 14 bases. CDR3 length: 15 amino acids. Germline lookup yields CDR1 SGHRS and CDR2 YFSETQ. CDR3 amino acids: CASSPGSLTGNTIYF. The DNA of the CDR3 is TGCGCCAGCAGTCCAGGGTCTCTCACTGGAAACACCATATATTTT. The full variable domain, completed using reference TRBV5-1 and TRBJ1-3, is KAGVTQTPRYLIKTRGQQVTLSCSPISGHRSVSWYQQTPGQGLQFLFEYFSETQRNKGNFPGRFSGRQFSNSRSEMNVSTLELGDSALYLCASSPGSLTGNTIYFGEGSWLTVV.

Remarks on this clonotype: The final CDR3 position lacks the conserved phenylalanine or tryptophan, pointing to a likely read error. This chain joins TRBV6-2 or TRBV6-3 and TRBJ1-1; no clear D gene. The CDR3 consists of 14 residues. V was cut by 6 bases and J by 1 base, with 12 bases left in between. Germline assignment: CDR1 MNHEY and CDR2 SVGEGT. The CDR3 is CASRGTIPNTEAFS. DNA for the CDR3: TGTGCCAGCAGGGGAACAATCCCGAACACTGAAGCTTTCTCT.